Listed below are T cell receptor beta chains from one sample, sequenced in a study of blood T cell repertoires in COVID-19. Measured with immunoSEQ multiplex PCR; TCRdb has only the in-frame clones, and not every one. The table has about 250,000 clones, around nine tenths seen once. The sample consisted of peripheral blood. These receptors all come from a man aged 18-30 years with active or convalescent COVID-19. Both conserved end residues are part of each CDR3. Fields, in order: D gene, V gene, J gene, clone size, CDR3 protein, CDR3 DNA. The D gene is left open where the match is weak. Size tells how often a clone was seen (once, few, many) or the class of an expanded clone, and some rows leave it out.

d_call: TRBD1; v_call: TRBV23-1; j_call: TRBJ2-7; clone_size: NA; cdr3_aa: CASRKQGYEQYF; cdr3_nt: TGCGCCAGCAGGAAACAGGGGTACGAGCAGTACTTC
d_call: TRBD1; v_call: TRBV25-1; j_call: TRBJ1-1; clone_size: NA; cdr3_aa: CASSGTGFNTEAFF; cdr3_nt: TGTGCCAGCAGTGGGACAGGGTTTAACACTGAAGCTTTCTTT
d_call: NA; v_call: TRBV27; j_call: TRBJ1-6; clone_size: NA; cdr3_aa: CASRLGGNSPLHF; cdr3_nt: TGTGCCAGCAGGCTCGGCGGGAATTCACCCCTCCACTTT
d_call: NA; v_call: TRBV30; j_call: TRBJ1-2; clone_size: NA; cdr3_aa: CAWSPMTYNYGYTF; cdr3_nt: TGTGCCTGGAGTCCCATGACATACAACTATGGCTACACCTTC
d_call: TRBD2; v_call: TRBV6-2/TRBV6-3; j_call: TRBJ2-3; clone_size: NA; cdr3_aa: CASSFPAGGNTDTQYF; cdr3_nt: TGTGCCAGCAGTTTCCCAGCGGGAGGCAACACAGATACGCAGTATTTT
d_call: TRBD1; v_call: TRBV5-1; j_call: TRBJ1-3; clone_size: NA; cdr3_aa: CASSSTGVSGNTIYF; cdr3_nt: TGCGCCAGCAGCTCGACAGGGGTCTCTGGAAACACCATATATTTT
d_call: NA; v_call: TRBV5-6; j_call: TRBJ1-1; clone_size: few; cdr3_aa: CASSLVSGNTEAFF; cdr3_nt: TGTGCCAGCAGCTTGGTGTCCGGGAACACTGAAGCTTTCTTT
d_call: NA; v_call: TRBV6-5; j_call: TRBJ1-1; clone_size: NA; cdr3_aa: CASRRESGTEAFF; cdr3_nt: TGTGCCAGCAGGAGAGAATCAGGCACTGAAGCTTTCTTT
d_call: TRBD1; v_call: TRBV5-1; j_call: TRBJ1-1; clone_size: NA; cdr3_aa: CASRWGQGARLRMNTEAFF; cdr3_nt: TGCGCCAGCAGGTGGGGACAGGGGGCGCGTCTACGAATGAACACTGAAGCTTTCTTT
d_call: TRBD1; v_call: TRBV6-5; j_call: TRBJ1-1; clone_size: NA; cdr3_aa: CASSYSGQGISAEAFF; cdr3_nt: TGTGCCAGCAGTTACTCAGGACAGGGGATTTCCGCTGAAGCTTTCTTT
d_call: TRBD1; v_call: TRBV13; j_call: TRBJ1-2; clone_size: NA; cdr3_aa: CASSFGTGGAPNYGYTF; cdr3_nt: TGTGCCAGCAGCTTTGGGACAGGGGGCGCCCCCAACTATGGCTACACCTTC
d_call: TRBD1; v_call: TRBV18; j_call: TRBJ1-3; clone_size: NA; cdr3_aa: CASSPRTGESSGNTIYF; cdr3_nt: TGTGCCAGCTCACCTCGGACAGGGGAGAGCTCTGGAAACACCATATATTTT
d_call: NA; v_call: TRBV4-2; j_call: TRBJ2-1; clone_size: NA; cdr3_aa: CASSQRGHRNEQFF; cdr3_nt: TGTGCCAGCAGCCAAAGGGGACACCGCAATGAGCAGTTCTTC
d_call: NA; v_call: TRBV6-2/TRBV6-3; j_call: TRBJ1-3; clone_size: NA; cdr3_aa: CASSSAGILPGRNTIYF; cdr3_nt: TGTGCCAGCAGTTCCGCCGGGATCCTACCCGGGAGAAACACCATATATTTT
d_call: TRBD1; v_call: TRBV28; j_call: TRBJ1-2; clone_size: NA; cdr3_aa: CASSSAGTGANYGYTF; cdr3_nt: TGTGCCAGCAGTTCCGCCGGGACAGGAGCTAACTATGGCTACACCTTC
d_call: TRBD2; v_call: TRBV11-2; j_call: TRBJ2-3; clone_size: once; cdr3_aa: CASSPGTSGIVRQYF; cdr3_nt: TGTGCCAGCAGCCCTGGGACTAGCGGGATCGTACGGCAGTATTTT
d_call: TRBD1; v_call: TRBV14; j_call: TRBJ2-7; clone_size: NA; cdr3_aa: CASSQGGQGRYEQYF; cdr3_nt: TGTGCCAGCAGCCAAGGTGGACAGGGGCGTTACGAGCAGTACTTC
d_call: NA; v_call: TRBV20-1; j_call: TRBJ1-2; clone_size: few; cdr3_aa: CSARTGYGYTF; cdr3_nt: TGCAGTGCTAGGACAGGTTATGGCTACACCTTC
d_call: TRBD1; v_call: TRBV30; j_call: TRBJ1-5; clone_size: NA; cdr3_aa: CAWSPPGQKNQPQHF; cdr3_nt: TGTGCCTGGAGTCCCCCGGGACAGAAGAATCAGCCCCAGCATTTT
d_call: TRBD2; v_call: TRBV9; j_call: TRBJ2-7; clone_size: NA; cdr3_aa: CASSQEGTITYEQYF; cdr3_nt: TGTGCCAGCAGCCAAGAGGGGACTATCACCTACGAGCAGTACTTC
d_call: TRBD2; v_call: TRBV7-3; j_call: TRBJ2-6; clone_size: NA; cdr3_aa: CASTARGGGANVLTF; cdr3_nt: TGTGCCAGCACCGCTCGGGGGGGCGGGGCCAACGTCCTGACTTTC
d_call: TRBD1; v_call: TRBV19; j_call: TRBJ1-2; clone_size: NA; cdr3_aa: CASTLGTGVYGYTF; cdr3_nt: TGTGCCAGTACCCTAGGGACAGGCGTCTATGGCTACACCTTC
d_call: NA; v_call: TRBV19; j_call: TRBJ2-7; clone_size: NA; cdr3_aa: CASSMRDEGMYEQYF; cdr3_nt: TGTGCCAGTAGTATGAGGGATGAGGGAATGTACGAGCAGTACTTC
d_call: NA; v_call: TRBV7-2; j_call: TRBJ1-2; clone_size: once; cdr3_aa: CASSLFQGWGRRGYTF; cdr3_nt: TGTGCCAGCAGCTTATTCCAGGGGTGGGGGCGGCGTGGCTACACCTTC
d_call: TRBD1; v_call: TRBV5-5; j_call: TRBJ1-5; clone_size: few; cdr3_aa: CASSSYRGRDQPQHF; cdr3_nt: TGTGCCAGCAGCTCTTACAGGGGGCGTGATCAGCCCCAGCATTTT
d_call: TRBD1; v_call: TRBV9; j_call: TRBJ1-2; clone_size: NA; cdr3_aa: CASSVFDRAHYGYTF; cdr3_nt: TGTGCCAGCAGCGTATTTGACAGGGCACATTATGGCTACACCTTC
d_call: TRBD1; v_call: TRBV9; j_call: TRBJ2-1; clone_size: NA; cdr3_aa: CASTRQGNYNEQFF; cdr3_nt: TGTGCCAGCACCCGACAGGGTAACTACAATGAGCAGTTCTTC
d_call: TRBD1; v_call: TRBV30; j_call: TRBJ1-1; clone_size: few; cdr3_aa: CAWTKGANTEAFF; cdr3_nt: TGTGCCTGGACCAAGGGGGCGAACACTGAAGCTTTCTTT
d_call: NA; v_call: TRBV5-8; j_call: TRBJ2-7; clone_size: NA; cdr3_aa: CASSVSGTFDDEQYF; cdr3_nt: TGTGCCAGCAGCGTCTCAGGGACTTTTGACGACGAGCAGTACTTC
d_call: NA; v_call: TRBV3-1/TRBV3-2; j_call: TRBJ2-1; clone_size: NA; cdr3_aa: CASSQGSGGVTYNEQFF; cdr3_nt: TGTGCCAGCAGCCAAGGCAGTGGCGGGGTGACCTACAATGAGCAGTTCTTC
d_call: TRBD2; v_call: TRBV10-1; j_call: TRBJ2-6; clone_size: NA; cdr3_aa: CASGTSGMGGANVLTF; cdr3_nt: TGCGCCAGTGGAACTAGCGGGATGGGCGGGGCCAACGTCCTGACTTTC
d_call: NA; v_call: TRBV19; j_call: TRBJ1-5; clone_size: NA; cdr3_aa: CASSSQDRPNQPQHF; cdr3_nt: TGTGCCAGTAGTTCCCAGGACAGACCCAATCAGCCCCAGCATTTT
d_call: TRBD1; v_call: TRBV29-1; j_call: TRBJ2-6; clone_size: NA; cdr3_aa: CSVQGASSGANVLTF; cdr3_nt: TGCAGCGTACAGGGGGCATCTTCTGGGGCCAACGTCCTGACTTTC
d_call: NA; v_call: TRBV5-8; j_call: TRBJ2-2; clone_size: NA; cdr3_aa: CASRSWIAENTGELFF; cdr3_nt: TGTGCCAGCAGATCATGGATAGCGGAAAACACCGGGGAGCTGTTTTTT
d_call: TRBD2; v_call: TRBV7-2; j_call: TRBJ2-3; clone_size: NA; cdr3_aa: CASSLRLAGGTDTQYF; cdr3_nt: TGTGCCAGCAGCTTACGACTGGCGGGGGGCACAGATACGCAGTATTTT
d_call: TRBD2; v_call: TRBV9; j_call: TRBJ2-1; clone_size: NA; cdr3_aa: CASSLMTSGAYNEQFF; cdr3_nt: TGTGCCAGCAGCTTGATGACTAGCGGGGCCTACAATGAGCAGTTCTTC
d_call: TRBD2; v_call: TRBV7-3; j_call: TRBJ2-5; clone_size: NA; cdr3_aa: CASSWGTRGETQYF; cdr3_nt: TGTGCCAGCAGCTGGGGGACTAGAGGGGAGACCCAGTACTTC
d_call: TRBD1; v_call: TRBV19; j_call: TRBJ2-7; clone_size: once; cdr3_aa: CASSPPADRGRTYEQYF; cdr3_nt: TGTGCCAGTAGTCCCCCCGCCGACAGGGGGCGCACGTACGAGCAGTACTTC
d_call: NA; v_call: TRBV11-2; j_call: TRBJ1-1; clone_size: NA; cdr3_aa: CASSLDLGGEMNTEAFF; cdr3_nt: TGTGCCAGCAGCTTAGATCTCGGGGGAGAGATGAACACTGAAGCTTTCTTT
d_call: NA; v_call: TRBV5-1; j_call: TRBJ2-3; clone_size: NA; cdr3_aa: CASSLVLRDTDTQYF; cdr3_nt: TGCGCCAGCAGCTTGGTATTGCGGGACACAGATACGCAGTATTTT
d_call: NA; v_call: TRBV19; j_call: TRBJ1-1; clone_size: NA; cdr3_aa: CASKREFNTEAFF; cdr3_nt: TGTGCCAGCAAGAGGGAATTTAACACTGAAGCTTTCTTT
d_call: NA; v_call: TRBV24-1; j_call: TRBJ1-5; clone_size: NA; cdr3_aa: CATSDPLQGAFRLGQPQHF; cdr3_nt: TGTGCCACCAGTGATCCATTGCAGGGTGCGTTTAGGTTAGGTCAGCCCCAGCATTTT
d_call: NA; v_call: TRBV4-3; j_call: TRBJ1-5; clone_size: NA; cdr3_aa: CASSEDTYQPQHF; cdr3_nt: TGCGCCAGCAGCGAAGACACTTATCAGCCCCAGCATTTT
d_call: TRBD2; v_call: TRBV10-3; j_call: TRBJ2-7; clone_size: NA; cdr3_aa: CAISALAGTYEQYF; cdr3_nt: TGTGCCATCAGTGCACTAGCGGGAACCTACGAGCAGTACTTC
d_call: NA; v_call: TRBV28; j_call: TRBJ1-1; clone_size: NA; cdr3_aa: CASSLRGLAFF; cdr3_nt: TGTGCCAGCAGTTTAAGGGGTCTTGCTTTCTTT